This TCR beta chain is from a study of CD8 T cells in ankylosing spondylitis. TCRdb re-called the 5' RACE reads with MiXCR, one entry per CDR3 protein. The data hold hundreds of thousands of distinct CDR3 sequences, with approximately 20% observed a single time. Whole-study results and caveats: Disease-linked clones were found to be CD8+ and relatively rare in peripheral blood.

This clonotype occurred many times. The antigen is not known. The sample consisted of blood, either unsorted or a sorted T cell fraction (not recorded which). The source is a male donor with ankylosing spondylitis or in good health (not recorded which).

The CDR3 sequence is CASSAGGLYNEQFF. The CDR3 bases are TGTGCCAGCAGCGCGGGGGGCCTGTACAATGAGCAGTTCTTC. The chain is built from TRBV27 and TRBJ2-1, with 8 bases that match TRBD2. Germline V lookup: CDR1 MNHEY, CDR2 SMNVEV (reference sequence). Trimming removed 6 bases from V and 4 bases from J; junction bases left unmatched: 5. The CDR3 is made up of 14 amino acids.